The 10 T cell receptor beta chains below all came from one sample that was sequenced in a study of identifying expanded T cells in peripheral blood. The repertoire was sequenced with immunoSEQ multiplex PCR; TCRdb's copy has only in-frame clones and lacks some. The data contain some 72,000 clones, 90% of them singletons. Material: blood. The receptor set was obtained from a person aged 18 to 75 in good health.

The gene calls are TRBV5-8 and TRBJ2-3; 8 bases fit TRBD2. Germline V gives CDR1 SGHTS, CDR2 YDEGEE. The CDR3 loop spans 14 amino acids. With 7 bases clipped from V and 5 bases from J, the junction kept 9 bases outside the gene matches. CDR3: CASRSTLAVDTQYF. In DNA form, the CDR3 reads TGTGCCAGCCGATCGACACTAGCGGTAGATACGCAGTATTTT. Full variable domain (outside the CDR3, taken from reference TRBV5-8 and TRBJ2-3): EAGVTQSPTHLIKTRGQQATLRCSPISGHTSVYWYQQALGLGLQFLLWYDEGEERNRGNFPPRFSGRQFPNYSSELNVNALELEDSALYLCASRSTLAVDTQYFGPGTRLTVL.

The CDR3 reads CASSLDGFATGELFF. The CDR3 nucleotides are TGTGCCAGCAGTTTAGACGGCTTTGCCACCGGGGAGCTGTTTTTT. The genes are TRBV27 and TRBJ2-2; no definite D call. V was clipped by 2 bases and J by 4 bases, with 11 bases between them. This CDR3 spans 15 amino acids. Germline V lookup: CDR1 MNHEY, CDR2 SMNVEV (reference sequence).

The chain couples TRBV10-3 to TRBJ1-1, with 11 nucleotides matching TRBD1. The V gene end was trimmed by 3 bases and the J gene end by 7 bases; junction bases not matched to a gene: 10. The CDR3 extends over 16 amino acids. Germline V gene data show CDR1 as ENHRY and CDR2 as SYGVKD. The CDR3 reads CAISDPAGQGVGEAFF. Here the CDR3 DNA reads TGTGCCATCAGTGACCCAGCGGGACAGGGGGTGGGTGAAGCTTTCTTT.

The chain combines TRBV2 with TRBJ1-2; 12 bases match TRBD1. The CDR3 runs 14 residues. V shed 7 bases, J shed 5 bases, and the junction held 5 bases outside the gene matches. From germline, CDR1 is SNHLY and CDR2 FYNNEI. CDR3 protein: CASTRDRGPYGYTF. Written as DNA, the CDR3 is TGTGCCAGCACCCGGGACAGGGGGCCTTATGGCTACACCTTC.

Regarding this clone: Other DNA sequences in this specimen translate into the identical CDR3. This chain connects TRBV29-1 to TRBJ1-1; D unresolved. V was pared by 6 bases and J by 3 bases, with 20 bases between. Germline-derived CDR1 and CDR2 are SQVTM and ANQGSEA. This CDR3 has 15 amino acids. The CDR3 nucleotides are TGCAGCGTCCCCCCAGGTCCCAGCAGAGACACTGAAGCTTTCTTT. Protein sequence: CSVPPGPSRDTEAFF.

The rearrangement joins TRBV7-2 to TRBJ2-7; D is possibly TRBD2 (6 bases). Germline V gene lookup returns CDR1 SGHTA and CDR2 FQGNSA. The length of the CDR3 is 14 residues. V dropped 5 bases and J dropped 6 bases, with 17 bases sitting between them. CDR3 DNA sequence: TGTGCCAGCAGCCCCCCTTTGTCGCGGGGCGAGCAGTACTTC. The encoded protein is CASSPPLSRGEQYF. Full variable domain (missing parts from reference TRBV7-2 and TRBJ2-7): GAGVSQSPSNKVTEKGKDVELRCDPISGHTALYWYRQSLGQGLEFLIYFQGNSAPDKSGLPSDRFSAERTGGSVSTLTIQRTQQEDSAVYLCASSPPLSRGEQYFGPGTRLTVT.

The chain has TRBV7-2 and TRBJ2-2; 8 bases line up with TRBD1. The CDR3 covers 17 residues. V shed 7 bases, J shed 3 bases, and the junction held 13 bases outside the gene matches. Germline V lookup: CDR1 SGHTA, CDR2 FQGNSA. This chain's CDR3 is CASTPAWTGPYTGELFF. The CDR3 coding sequence is TGTGCCAGCACCCCCGCTTGGACAGGGCCTTACACCGGGGAGCTGTTTTTT. The whole variable domain, remainder taken from reference TRBV7-2 and TRBJ2-2, is GAGVSQSPSNKVTEKGKDVELRCDPISGHTALYWYRQSLGQGLEFLIYFQGNSAPDKSGLPSDRFSAERTGGSVSTLTIQRTQQEDSAVYLCASTPAWTGPYTGELFFGEGSRLTVL.

The chain uses TRBV11-2 and TRBJ2-1; 7 bases agree with TRBD2. This CDR3 contains 14 residues. V gave up 5 bases and J gave up 2 bases; unmatched junction bases: 3. Per germline, CDR1 SGHAT and CDR2 FQNNGV. The CDR3 sequence: CASSPSGTYNEQFF. Here the CDR3 DNA reads TGTGCCAGCAGCCCAAGCGGGACCTACAATGAGCAGTTCTTC.

The chain uses TRBV6-6 and TRBJ1-1; weak D call: TRBD1 (6 bases). The CDR3 has 14 amino acids. Trimming took 6 bases from V and 5 from J, leaving 16 bases between them. Looked up from germline, CDR1 is MNHNY and CDR2 is SVGAGI (reference sequence). CDR3 sequence: CASRLTGYGTEAFF. DNA for the CDR3: TGTGCCAGCAGGTTAACAGGGTACGGAACTGAAGCTTTCTTT.

This sequence joins TRBV7-2 and TRBJ2-4; D is unresolved. The ends were cut back, 0 bases at V and 0 bases at J, with 6 bases in the middle. The length of the CDR3 is 15 residues. Germline-derived CDR1 and CDR2 are SGHTA and FQGNSA. DNA for the CDR3: TGTGCCAGCAGCTTAGCGGGCCTAGCCAAAAACATTCAGTACTTC. It encodes CASSLAGLAKNIQYF.